Below are 30 T cell receptor beta chains sequenced from a single sample in a study of cytomegalovirus exposure and HLA in healthy donors. The PCR was carried out with 60 Vbeta primers and 13 Jbeta primers. TCRdb's copy holds only in-frame clones and misses some; the assay was immunoSEQ multiplex PCR. In the table there are about 210,000 clones, around 76% of which are singletons. The sample was PBMCs. All receptors derive from a man aged 35 to 55 in good health and CMV-seropositive.

This chain uses TRBV5-1 with TRBJ2-1; TRBD2 matches at 13 bases. CDR1 and CDR2 (germline): SGHRS, YFSETQ. This CDR3 is built from 16 residues. V was clipped by 8 bases and J by 7 bases; unmatched bases: 12. The CDR3 is CASTQTSGRAMNEQFF. CDR3 nucleotide sequence: TGCGCCAGTACTCAAACTAGCGGGAGGGCCATGAATGAGCAGTTCTTC.

This CDR3 reads CASSLGLADTYEQYF. The CDR3 DNA is TGTGCCAGCAGCTTAGGACTAGCGGACACCTACGAGCAGTACTTC. The chain links TRBV7-3 to TRBJ2-7; TRBD2 matches 10 bases. CDR1 is SGHTA and CDR2 is FQGTGA in the germline V gene. CDR3 length: 15 amino acids. V was pared by 2 bases and J by 2 bases, with 3 bases of the junction left unmatched. The full variable domain, its missing parts supplied by reference TRBV7-3 and TRBJ2-7, is GAGVSQTPSNKVTEKGKYVELRCDPISGHTALYWYRQSLGQGPEFLIYFQGTGAADDSGLPNDRFFAVRPEGSVSTLKIQRTERGDSAVYLCASSLGLADTYEQYFGPGTRLTVT.

The chain recombines TRBV6-1 with TRBJ2-2, with D perhaps matching TRBD2 (5 bases). V was pared by 5 bases and J by 3 bases, with 10 bases between. Looked up from germline, CDR1 is MNHNS and CDR2 is SASEGT. The CDR3 spans 14 residues. CDR3 DNA sequence: TGTGCCAGCAGTCTGGACTCTTACACCGGGGAGCTGTTTTTT. Amino acids: CASSLDSYTGELFF.

The rearrangement links TRBV19 to TRBJ2-1; 7 bases are a match to TRBD2. The CDR3 is 16 amino acids. V shed 6 bases and J 8 bases; nucleotides not matched to a gene: 16. Germline V gene sequence: CDR1 LNHDA, CDR2 SQIVND (reference sequence). The CDR3 region is CASSIRESGAWDEQFF. Written as DNA, the CDR3 is TGTGCCAGTAGCATCAGGGAGAGCGGGGCGTGGGATGAGCAGTTCTTC.

This chain connects TRBV11-3 to TRBJ2-5, with a possible D match to TRBD2 (6 bases). CDR3 length: 12 amino acids. Germline V gene lookup returns CDR1 SGHNT and CDR2 YENEEA. Trimming removed 8 bases from V and 2 bases from J, with 9 bases in between. The CDR3 loop reads CASGGWQETQYF. The CDR3 nucleotides are TGTGCCAGCGGGGGGTGGCAAGAGACCCAGTACTTC.

There are a few counts of this clone. The chain combines TRBV4-1 with TRBJ1-1, with D unclear. Germline loops: CDR1 MGHRA, CDR2 YSYEKL. There are 13 residues in the CDR3. The V gene lost 3 bases and the J gene lost 1 base, with 6 bases spanning the gap. CDR3 residues: CASSQTQNTEAFF. Written as DNA, the CDR3 is TGCGCCAGCAGCCAGACACAGAACACTGAAGCTTTCTTT.

The J gene is TRBJ1-1, the V gene TRBV19; D possibly corresponds to TRBD1 (6 bases). Germline loops: CDR1 LNHDA, CDR2 SQIVND (reference sequence). Trimming stripped 5 bases from V and 1 base from J, with 14 bases between. This CDR3 contains 15 residues. CDR3 in DNA: TGTGCCAGTAGTCCGGGCCCAGGGGCGAACACTGAAGCTTTCTTT. The encoded protein is CASSPGPGANTEAFF.

The rearrangement uses TRBV5-1 and TRBJ2-3; TRBD2 matches at 10 bases. This CDR3 is built from 15 residues. V was clipped by 4 bases and J by 4 bases; unmatched bases: 6. Germline V lookup: CDR1 SGHRS, CDR2 YFSETQ. This chain's CDR3 is CASSPLGTSADTQYF. In nucleotides, the CDR3 is TGCGCCAGCAGCCCCCTCGGGACTAGCGCAGATACGCAGTATTTT.

J is TRBJ2-7 and V is TRBV29-1; 11 positions agree with TRBD1. CDR1 is SQVTM and CDR2 is ANQGSEA in the germline V gene. Germline trimming cut 6 bases from V and 1 base from J; bases unmatched to any gene: 5. The CDR3 has 14 amino acids. CDR3 loop: CSVAGDRGSYEQYF. CDR3 in DNA: TGCAGCGTAGCAGGGGACAGGGGGTCCTACGAGCAGTACTTC.

The chain has TRBV19 and TRBJ2-2; 7 bases fit TRBD2. Germline V gives CDR1 LNHDA, CDR2 SQIVND (reference sequence). Unmatched junction bases numbered 11, after V lost 5 bases and J lost 5 bases. The CDR3 totals 16 residues. DNA of the CDR3: TGTGCCAGTAGTTTCGGACTAGAGGTCGGTACCGGGGAGCTGTTTTTT. Translating it yields CASSFGLEVGTGELFF.

This clone was observed a handful of times. J is TRBJ2-5 and V is TRBV4-1; possibly TRBD2 for D (6 bases). Trimming removed 0 bases from V and 3 bases from J, with 11 bases in between. This CDR3 is built from 15 residues. Per the germline V gene, CDR1 is MGHRA and CDR2 is YSYEKL. CDR3 in DNA: TGCGCCAGCAGCCAAGACTGGGACTTTAAAGAGACCCAGTACTTC. This translates into CASSQDWDFKETQYF.

This clone was seen a handful of times. The chain couples TRBV6-1 to TRBJ1-1; 8 positions match TRBD1. Germline V gives CDR1 MNHNS, CDR2 SASEGT. The CDR3 consists of 16 residues. After removal of 0 bases from V and 0 bases from J, the junction contained 3 bases not matched to a gene. The CDR3 loop reads CASSEALGQVNTEAFF. Here the CDR3 DNA reads TGTGCCAGCAGTGAAGCCTTGGGACAGGTGAACACTGAAGCTTTCTTT.

This chain connects TRBV9 to TRBJ1-1; possibly TRBD1 for D (6 bases). Germline loops: CDR1 SGDLS, CDR2 YYNGEE. The V end was cut by 7 bases, the J end by 4 bases, with 14 bases between. This CDR3 has 13 residues. CDR3 DNA: TGTGCCAGCTGCCTATCCAGGGGCACTGAAGCTTTCTTT. This codes for CASCLSRGTEAFF.

This sequence joins TRBV14 and TRBJ2-5; 10 nucleotides line up with TRBD2. The CDR3 contains 17 residues. V was clipped by 0 bases and J by 5 bases; unmatched bases: 9. Per germline, CDR1 SGHDN and CDR2 FVKESK. The chain's CDR3 is CASSQEFGLAGAETQYF. The CDR3 DNA is TGTGCCAGCAGCCAAGAATTCGGGCTAGCGGGAGCGGAGACCCAGTACTTC.

The V gene is TRBV6-4, the J gene TRBJ2-3, with D possibly matching TRBD1 (5 bases). V dropped 2 bases and J dropped 3 bases, with 6 bases sitting between them. This CDR3 region has 13 residues. Germline assignment: CDR1 MRHNA and CDR2 SNTAGT. The CDR3 protein is CASSDKGTDTQYF. DNA of the CDR3: TGTGCCAGCAGTGACAAGGGGACAGATACGCAGTATTTT.

The J gene is TRBJ2-3, the V gene TRBV5-4; the match to TRBD1 covers 10 bases. Per the germline V gene, CDR1 is SGHNT and CDR2 is YYREEE (reference sequence). J gave up 3 bases and V 4 bases, and 2 bases lay outside the gene matches. The CDR3 runs 14 residues. The CDR3 here is CASSRDRGTDTQYF. CDR3 DNA: TGTGCCAGCAGCCGGGACAGGGGAACAGATACGCAGTATTTT.

This clone has at least ten counts. The rearrangement joins TRBV7-9 to TRBJ1-5; D is unclear. The CDR3 spans 14 residues. V lost 5 bases, J lost 1 base, and 9 bases lay in between. Germline CDR1 reads SEHNR; CDR2 reads FQNEAQ (reference sequence). The CDR3 DNA follows: TGTGCCAGCAGCAATACCGGGAGCAATCAGCCCCAGCATTTT. Residues: CASSNTGSNQPQHF.

The V call is TRBV28, the J call TRBJ2-1; 8 bases are a match to TRBD2. Germline V lookup: CDR1 MDHEN, CDR2 SYDVKM. Germline trimming cut 3 bases from V and 5 bases from J; bases unmatched to any gene: 18. CDR3 size: 19 residues. Written as DNA, the CDR3 is TGTGCCAGCAGTTTTCCCCCGGGCGGGAGGTTTCTGTCCCACAATGAGCAGTTCTTC. It translates to CASSFPPGGRFLSHNEQFF.

J is TRBJ2-2 and V is TRBV5-8; tentatively, D is TRBD2 (6 bases). Germline CDR1 SGHTS, CDR2 YDEGEE. The CDR3 totals 19 residues. Trimming cost V 5 bases and J 0 bases, with 23 bases left between them. As DNA, the CDR3 is TGTGCCAGCAGATGGGCGACTAACGGGAGAGCTGCGAACACCGGGGAGCTGTTTTTT. The encoded protein is CASRWATNGRAANTGELFF.

This clone was observed a single time. The chain joins TRBV30 to TRBJ1-6; possibly TRBD1 for D (6 bases). The CDR3 has 13 residues. Germline loops: CDR1 GTSNPN, CDR2 SVGIG (reference sequence). Deletions cut 4 bases from V and 9 bases from J, with 13 bases between. As DNA, the CDR3 is TGTGCCTGGACCCCGGACAGTAGTTCACCCCTCCACTTT. Protein sequence: CAWTPDSSSPLHF.

J is TRBJ2-2 and V is TRBV5-1; 11 bases line up with TRBD2. V dropped 4 bases and J dropped 6; count of bases not matched to a gene: 8. CDR1 and CDR2 from the germline V gene are SGHRS and YFSETQ. This CDR3 contains 16 residues. CDR3 nucleotide sequence: TGCGCCAGCAGCGAAGGCGGGACTAGCGGAGCCGGGGAGCTGTTTTTT. Translated, it gives CASSEGGTSGAGELFF.

The chain has TRBV5-1 and TRBJ2-2, with 8 nucleotides matching TRBD2. The germline V gene encodes CDR1 SGHRS and CDR2 YFSETQ. The ends lost 3 bases at V and 4 bases at J; junction bases unmatched: 5. This CDR3 has 15 residues. Here the CDR3 reads CASSWRLAGTGELFF. In DNA, the CDR3 is TGCGCCAGCAGCTGGCGGCTAGCGGGCACCGGGGAGCTGTTTTTT.

V usage is TRBV5-1 and J usage is TRBJ2-5; D possibly corresponds to TRBD2 (6 bases). This CDR3 region has 15 residues. CDR1 SGHRS and CDR2 YFSETQ come from the germline V gene. V was clipped by 5 bases and J by 1 base, with 15 bases between them. DNA of the CDR3: TGCGCCAGCAGGGGTAGCGGAACAATCCAAGAGACCCAGTACTTC. Translated: CASRGSGTIQETQYF.

V is TRBV18 and J is TRBJ2-1, with a tentative D call TRBD2 (6 bases). V lost 2 bases to trimming and J lost 5 bases, with 13 bases between them. The CDR3 is 15 residues long. Germline V gene lookup returns CDR1 KGHSH and CDR2 LQKENI. The CDR3 reads CASSPYLSGNNEQFF. In DNA, the CDR3 is TGTGCCAGCTCACCATATCTTAGCGGAAACAATGAGCAGTTCTTC.

V is TRBV7-9 and J is TRBJ2-1; weak D call: TRBD2 (6 bases). In germline, CDR1 is SEHNR, CDR2 FQNEAQ (reference sequence). The V and J ends lost 3 bases and 7 bases respectively, with 10 bases between them. The CDR3 length is 13 residues. The CDR3 is CASSFRELNEQFF. In DNA, the CDR3 is TGTGCCAGCAGCTTTCGGGAGTTAAATGAGCAGTTCTTC. The variable domain in full, with the rest retrieved from reference TRBV7-9 and TRBJ2-1, is DTGVSQNPRHKITKRGQNVTFRCDPISEHNRLYWYRQTLGQGPEFLTYFQNEAQLEKSRLLSDRFSAERPKGSFSTLEIQRTEQGDSAMYLCASSFRELNEQFFGPGTRLTVL.

This chain joins TRBV7-9 and TRBJ1-1, with TRBD1 as a possible D gene (6 bases). The length of the CDR3 is 13 residues. V was clipped by 2 bases and J by 3 bases, with 7 bases between them. Germline CDR1 SEHNR, CDR2 FQNEAQ (reference sequence). CDR3 sequence (DNA): TGTGCCAGCAGCTTATACAGGGACACTGAAGCTTTCTTT. Translating gives CASSLYRDTEAFF.

The chain carries TRBV7-8 and TRBJ2-3, with D maybe TRBD1 (5 bases). V shed 5 bases and J shed 6 bases, with 15 bases lying between them. The CDR3 contains 14 residues. Germline CDR1 reads SGHVS; CDR2 reads FQNEAQ. DNA for the CDR3: TGTGCCAGCAGCCCGACAGTGGGGAAGGATACGCAGTATTTT. This sequence encodes CASSPTVGKDTQYF.

The CDR3 bases are TGTGCCAGCGGGGGTCTAGCGGGAAATGGAGAGACCCAGTACTTC. This translates into CASGGLAGNGETQYF. V and J are TRBV7-3 and TRBJ2-5; 9 bases are shared with TRBD2. The CDR3 is 15 residues long. Germline values: CDR1 SGHTA, CDR2 FQGTGA. The V and J ends lost 8 bases and 4 bases, in that order; junction bases with no gene match: 11.

This clone has only a few counts. This chain uses TRBV9 with TRBJ1-4, with a tentative D call TRBD1 (6 bases). Per the germline V gene, CDR1 is SGDLS and CDR2 is YYNGEE. CDR3 length equals 15 residues. Trimming pared 4 bases from V and 5 bases from J, leaving 15 bases between. The CDR3 DNA is TGTGCCAGCAGCTTGTCGACAGGCCCCAATGAAAAACTGTTTTTT. Translation gives CASSLSTGPNEKLFF.

The rearrangement uses TRBV29-1 and TRBJ2-5; 12 bases fit TRBD1. The ends lost 2 bases at V and 1 base at J; junction bases unmatched: 8. CDR1 and CDR2 (germline): SQVTM, ANQGSEA. This CDR3 is built from 17 residues. The CDR3 reads CSVERAPGQGAQETQYF. CDR3 in DNA: TGCAGCGTTGAAAGAGCACCGGGACAGGGGGCCCAAGAGACCCAGTACTTC.